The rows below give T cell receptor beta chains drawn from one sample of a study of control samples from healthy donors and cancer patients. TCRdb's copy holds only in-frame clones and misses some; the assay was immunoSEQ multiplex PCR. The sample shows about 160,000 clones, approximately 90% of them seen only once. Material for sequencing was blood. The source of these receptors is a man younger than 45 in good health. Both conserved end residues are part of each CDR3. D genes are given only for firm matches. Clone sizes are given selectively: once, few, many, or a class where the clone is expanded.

CDR3nt: TGTGCCAGTAGTATAGGTGGAGGCTACGAGCAGTACTTC
CDR3aa: CASSIGGGYEQYF
v_gene: TRBV19
d_gene: .
j_gene: TRBJ2-7
abundance: .

CDR3nt: TGTGCCAGCAGTTTAAGGCAGTTTAGCAATCAGCCCCAGCATTTT
CDR3aa: CASSLRQFSNQPQHF
v_gene: TRBV28
d_gene: .
j_gene: TRBJ1-5
abundance: .

CDR3nt: TGTGCCAGCAGAGACAGGGGTGACACTGAAGCTTTCTTT
CDR3aa: CASRDRGDTEAFF
v_gene: TRBV7-3
d_gene: TRBD1
j_gene: TRBJ1-1
abundance: .

CDR3nt: TGTGCCAGCAGCCAAGATAAGACAGCGGATACGCAGTATTTT
CDR3aa: CASSQDKTADTQYF
v_gene: TRBV3-1/TRBV3-2
d_gene: .
j_gene: TRBJ2-3
abundance: .

CDR3nt: TGTGCCAGCAGCCCCTGGAGGGTGGGGAACACTGAAGCTTTCTTT
CDR3aa: CASSPWRVGNTEAFF
v_gene: TRBV7-8
d_gene: .
j_gene: TRBJ1-1
abundance: .

CDR3nt: TGTGCCAGTGCTCTGCATGAAAAACTGTTTTTT
CDR3aa: CASALHEKLFF
v_gene: TRBV28
d_gene: .
j_gene: TRBJ1-4
abundance: .

CDR3nt: TGTGCCAGCAGTGAAGACGCATACAAGAGATACTTC
CDR3aa: CASSEDAYKRYF
v_gene: TRBV2
d_gene: .
j_gene: TRBJ2-7
abundance: .

CDR3nt: TGTGCCAGCAGTCCATCGGGACAGGGTTGGGGTCAGCCCCAGCATTTT
CDR3aa: CASSPSGQGWGQPQHF
v_gene: TRBV27
d_gene: TRBD1
j_gene: TRBJ1-5
abundance: .

CDR3nt: TGTGCCAGCAGCTTAACCGGGACAGGGTCCGAGCAGTACTTC
CDR3aa: CASSLTGTGSEQYF
v_gene: TRBV7-3
d_gene: TRBD1
j_gene: TRBJ2-7
abundance: .

CDR3nt: TGTGCCAGTAGCCGACCTCACAGGGGGGGAAGGAGCACTGAAGCTTTCTTT
CDR3aa: CASSRPHRGGRSTEAFF
v_gene: TRBV19
d_gene: TRBD1
j_gene: TRBJ1-1
abundance: .

CDR3nt: TGTGCCAGCAGTACCGCCGGACAGGCCGGGAACTACGAGCAGTACTTC
CDR3aa: CASSTAGQAGNYEQYF
v_gene: TRBV6-6
d_gene: TRBD1
j_gene: TRBJ2-7
abundance: .

CDR3nt: TGTGCCAGCACCTCGGTCGTCGTCTCCTGGGCCGGTACGCAGTATTTT
CDR3aa: CASTSVVVSWAGTQYF
v_gene: TRBV28
d_gene: .
j_gene: TRBJ2-3
abundance: .

CDR3nt: TGTGCCTGGACCCCCCGGACAGGATTATACAATCAGCCCCAGCATTTT
CDR3aa: CAWTPRTGLYNQPQHF
v_gene: TRBV30
d_gene: TRBD1
j_gene: TRBJ1-5
abundance: few

CDR3nt: TGTGCCAGCAGCGTAGCCTCTGGGGCCAACGTCCTGACTTTC
CDR3aa: CASSVASGANVLTF
v_gene: TRBV9
d_gene: .
j_gene: TRBJ2-6
abundance: once

CDR3nt: TGTGCCAGCAGTTCACGCGGGAGGGGGTCCTACGAGCAGTACTTC
CDR3aa: CASSSRGRGSYEQYF
v_gene: TRBV6-2/TRBV6-3
d_gene: TRBD2
j_gene: TRBJ2-7
abundance: .

CDR3nt: TGTGCCAGTAGTACCCCCCGGGGAGGTGGGCCCTACGAGCAGTACTTC
CDR3aa: CASSTPRGGGPYEQYF
v_gene: TRBV19
d_gene: .
j_gene: TRBJ2-7
abundance: .

CDR3nt: TGTGCCAGCAGCTTATCTCAAAACACCGGGGAGCTGTTTTTT
CDR3aa: CASSLSQNTGELFF
v_gene: TRBV7-9
d_gene: .
j_gene: TRBJ2-2
abundance: .

CDR3nt: TGTGCCAGCTCATCCACGTATATAGGAGGGACTAATGAAAAACTGTTTTTT
CDR3aa: CASSSTYIGGTNEKLFF
v_gene: TRBV18
d_gene: .
j_gene: TRBJ1-4
abundance: .

CDR3nt: TGCGCCAGCAGCCTACAGGGGGGGCAGCCCCAGCATTTT
CDR3aa: CASSLQGGQPQHF
v_gene: TRBV4-1
d_gene: TRBD1
j_gene: TRBJ1-5
abundance: once

CDR3nt: TGTGCCAGCAGCGCCCGCGGGGATACGCAGTATTTT
CDR3aa: CASSARGDTQYF
v_gene: TRBV7-3
d_gene: .
j_gene: TRBJ2-3
abundance: .

CDR3nt: TGTGCCGCAGGCGGGGTCAATCAGCCCCAGCATTTT
CDR3aa: CAAGGVNQPQHF
v_gene: TRBV6-5
d_gene: .
j_gene: TRBJ1-5
abundance: .

CDR3nt: TGTGCCAGCTCACCGGGGACAGGGGACGAGCAGTACTTC
CDR3aa: CASSPGTGDEQYF
v_gene: TRBV18
d_gene: TRBD1
j_gene: TRBJ2-7
abundance: .